These 21 T cell receptor beta chains share one sample of origin, sequenced in a study of response to subunit inactivated influenza vaccine. TCRdb reprocessed the RT-PCR reads via MiXCR and lists one record per CDR3 protein. The sample includes around 580,000 distinct CDR3 sequences, 12% to 15% seen only once; the top ten take 11%. The source was PBMCs from blood, collected less than 13 days after vaccination. Receptors originate from a man in his forties or fifties who received an inactivated influenza vaccine.

This rearrangement joins TRBV29-1 to TRBJ1-5, with D maybe TRBD1 (6 bases). The CDR3 is 13 residues long. The V gene lost 4 bases and the J gene lost 3 bases, with 10 bases spanning the gap. Germline V CDR1 and CDR2: SQVTM, ANQGSEA. The CDR3 DNA sequence: TGCAGCGTTGGACAGGCAGTCAATCAGCCCCAGCATTTT. Residues: CSVGQAVNQPQHF.

The chain carries TRBV5-1 and TRBJ2-5; D is perhaps TRBD2 (5 bases). V dropped 5 bases and J dropped 1 base, with 12 bases sitting between them. The CDR3 runs 14 residues. Germline V gives CDR1 SGHRS, CDR2 YFSETQ. CDR3 DNA: TGCGCCAGCAGAATGGGCGGGCCCCAAGAGACCCAGTACTTC. Encoded protein: CASRMGGPQETQYF.

In its sample, this clonotype was seen a few times. The chain carries TRBV18 and TRBJ1-5; maybe TRBD1 (6 bases). The germline V gene encodes CDR1 KGHSH and CDR2 LQKENI. Trimming shortened V by 3 bases and J by 9 bases, and 12 bases separated the two germline ends. The CDR3 totals 13 residues. The CDR3 DNA is TGTGCCAGCTCACCGGGGGCCAGTCGGCCCCAGCATTTT. Protein sequence: CASSPGASRPQHF.

This clonotype has only a few counts. The chain is built from TRBV6-5 and TRBJ2-7; a possible D gene is TRBD1 (6 bases). CDR1 is MNHEY and CDR2 is SVGAGI in the germline V gene. Trimming took 2 bases from V and 6 from J, leaving 14 bases between them. The CDR3 consists of 14 residues. DNA for the CDR3: TGTGCCAGCAGTTACAATCCCAGGGGCGGCGAGCAGTACTTC. The encoded protein is CASSYNPRGGEQYF.

Only a few counts were recorded for this clonotype. The genes are TRBV20-1 and TRBJ1-4; D is unresolved. Per germline, CDR1 DFQATT and CDR2 SNEGSKA (reference sequence). Trimming pared 1 base from V and 8 bases from J, leaving 8 bases between. CDR3 size: 12 residues. CDR3 coding DNA: TGCAGTGCTAGAGTACCGCAAGAAAAACTGTTTTTT. Its translation is CSARVPQEKLFF.

J is TRBJ1-1 and V is TRBV2, with no clear D. Trimming took off 1 base at V and 5 bases at J, with 11 bases between the two ends. CDR3 length: 14 amino acids. Germline CDR1 SNHLY, CDR2 FYNNEI. The CDR3 region has the DNA TGTGCCAGCAGTGAAGGTAGGCTGGGGACTGAAGCTTTCTTT. This codes for CASSEGRLGTEAFF.

In its sample, this clonotype was seen many times. V and J are TRBV14 and TRBJ2-2; possible D gene TRBD2, 5 bases. This CDR3 contains 12 residues. In germline, CDR1 is SGHDN, CDR2 FVKESK. Trimming pared 4 bases from V and 14 bases from J, leaving 14 bases between. CDR3 DNA sequence: TGTGCCAGCAGCCCCGACTACCTGACACTGTTTTTT. This sequence encodes CASSPDYLTLFF.

Many counts were recorded for this clonotype. CDR3 amino acids: CASSPAAGANEQFF. The CDR3, as DNA: TGTGCCAGCAGCCCGGCCGCGGGGGCTAATGAGCAGTTCTTC. The gene calls are TRBV11-2 and TRBJ2-1; D is perhaps TRBD2 (7 bases). The CDR3 is 14 amino acids. Per germline, CDR1 SGHAT and CDR2 FQNNGV. V dropped 5 bases and J dropped 7 bases, with 15 bases sitting between them.

The chain links TRBV20-1 to TRBJ2-7; TRBD1 matches 11 bases. V was pared by 7 bases and J by 6 bases, with 11 bases of the junction left unmatched. This CDR3 region has 14 residues. Germline CDR1 reads DFQATT; CDR2 reads SNEGSKA (reference sequence). The CDR3 DNA reads as TGCAGTGTTTTCACCGGACAGGGGGCCGGCGAGCAGTACTTC. As protein: CSVFTGQGAGEQYF.

The sample holds a few counts of this clonotype. J is TRBJ1-5 and V is TRBV12-3 or TRBV12-4, with D unclear. This CDR3 comprises 14 residues. V lost 3 bases, J lost 0 bases, and 6 bases lay in between. The CDR3 region is CASSLADSNQPQHF. CDR3 bases: TGTGCCAGCAGTTTGGCCGATAGCAATCAGCCCCAGCATTTT.

V is TRBV11-2 and J is TRBJ1-1; D not resolved. Deletions cut 3 bases from V and 4 bases from J, with 15 bases between. CDR1 is SGHAT and CDR2 is FQNNGV in the germline V gene. CDR3 length: 15 residues. CDR3 loop: CASSLAFVRGTEAFF. The CDR3 region has the DNA TGTGCCAGCAGCTTGGCGTTCGTTCGGGGCACTGAAGCTTTCTTT.

The rearrangement joins TRBV6-2 or TRBV6-3 to TRBJ2-1, with D perhaps TRBD2 (5 bases). Looked up from germline, CDR1 is MNHEY and CDR2 is SVGEGT. The CDR3 loop spans 13 amino acids. V was cut by 7 bases and J by 4 bases, with 11 bases left in between. The CDR3 DNA reads as TGTGCCAGCACCCGCGGCGGGTACAATGAGCAGTTCTTC. Its protein is CASTRGGYNEQFF.

V usage is TRBV11-2 and J usage is TRBJ2-7; tentative D call: TRBD1 (6 bases). Between the trimmed V and J ends, which lost 5 bases and 2 bases, there was a span of 16 bases. The CDR3 consists of 15 residues. The germline V gene encodes CDR1 SGHAT and CDR2 FQNNGV. The CDR3 sequence: CASSISRGDPYEQYF. CDR3 bases: TGTGCCAGCAGCATTAGCAGGGGAGATCCCTACGAGCAGTACTTC.

This clonotype was recorded many times. The CDR3 is CASSLGTGGSEQYF. The CDR3, as DNA: TGTGCCAGCAGCTTGGGGACAGGGGGCTCCGAGCAGTACTTC. The chain couples TRBV5-5 to TRBJ2-7, with TRBD1 matching 11 bases. The germline CDR1 and CDR2 sequences are SGHKS and YYEKEE (reference sequence). There are 14 residues in the CDR3. Trimming cost V 0 bases and J 6 bases; bases outside gene matches: 2.

This clonotype was recorded many times. The chain joins TRBV24-1 to TRBJ2-5; 9 nucleotides match TRBD1. CDR1 is KGHDR and CDR2 is SFDVKD in the germline V gene. CDR3 length equals 17 residues. The trim removed 4 bases at V and 1 base at J, leaving 9 bases unmatched. The CDR3 DNA is TGTGCCACCAGTGACACGGCGGGACAGGGTGGCCAAGAGACCCAGTACTTC. Translating it yields CATSDTAGQGGQETQYF.

The chain carries TRBV6-5 and TRBJ2-1, with 9 bases aligning to TRBD1. CDR1 and CDR2 from the germline V gene are MNHEY and SVGAGI. CDR3 length: 15 amino acids. V shed 2 bases, J shed 6 bases, and the junction held 5 bases outside the gene matches. The CDR3: CASSYRDRVFNEQFF. CDR3 in DNA: TGTGCCAGCAGTTACAGGGACAGGGTATTCAATGAGCAGTTCTTC.

This clonotype was found a few times. The V gene is TRBV10-3, the J gene TRBJ1-1; weak D call: TRBD1 (5 bases). V lost 5 bases and J lost 1, with 8 bases in between. Germline V gene lookup returns CDR1 ENHRY and CDR2 SYGVKD. The CDR3 has 13 amino acids. Here the CDR3 reads CAISSQENTEAFF. CDR3 nucleotides: TGTGCCATCAGTTCACAGGAGAACACTGAAGCTTTCTTT.

This clonotype has at least ten counts. The genes are TRBV12-3 or TRBV12-4 and TRBJ2-7; 9 bases align to TRBD1. V dropped 5 bases and J dropped 3; count of bases not matched to a gene: 5. This CDR3 has 14 amino acids. The CDR3 protein is CASSPTGGLYEQYF. CDR3 DNA sequence: TGTGCCAGCAGTCCTACAGGGGGCCTCTACGAGCAGTACTTC.

The table lists this clonotype with a few counts. The J gene is TRBJ1-2, the V gene TRBV20-1; a weak D match, TRBD1 (6 bases). Trimming shortened V by 4 bases and J by 8 bases, and 20 bases separated the two germline ends. The germline V gene has CDR1 DFQATT and CDR2 SNEGSKA (reference sequence). This CDR3 region has 14 residues. In DNA form, the CDR3 reads TGCAGTGCTACCCCGGGACAATCGATGGGCGGCTACACCTTC. As protein: CSATPGQSMGGYTF.

Only a few counts were recorded for this clonotype. The gene calls are TRBV29-1 and TRBJ2-2, with D possibly matching TRBD2 (6 bases). Trimming removed 4 bases at V and 6 bases at J, with 15 bases between. CDR3 length equals 14 residues. The germline gives CDR1 SQVTM, CDR2 ANQGSEA. The CDR3 spells CSVAPQGGAGELFF. CDR3 DNA sequence: TGCAGCGTTGCCCCCCAGGGAGGCGCCGGGGAGCTGTTTTTT.

The V gene is TRBV12-3 or TRBV12-4, the J gene TRBJ1-1; possibly TRBD1 for D (5 bases). This CDR3 contains 14 residues. V gave up 5 bases and J gave up 11 bases, with 21 bases separating them. This chain's CDR3 is CASSLDVGARKAFF. CDR3 DNA: TGTGCCAGCAGTCTAGATGTAGGGGCGAGGAAGGCTTTCTTT.